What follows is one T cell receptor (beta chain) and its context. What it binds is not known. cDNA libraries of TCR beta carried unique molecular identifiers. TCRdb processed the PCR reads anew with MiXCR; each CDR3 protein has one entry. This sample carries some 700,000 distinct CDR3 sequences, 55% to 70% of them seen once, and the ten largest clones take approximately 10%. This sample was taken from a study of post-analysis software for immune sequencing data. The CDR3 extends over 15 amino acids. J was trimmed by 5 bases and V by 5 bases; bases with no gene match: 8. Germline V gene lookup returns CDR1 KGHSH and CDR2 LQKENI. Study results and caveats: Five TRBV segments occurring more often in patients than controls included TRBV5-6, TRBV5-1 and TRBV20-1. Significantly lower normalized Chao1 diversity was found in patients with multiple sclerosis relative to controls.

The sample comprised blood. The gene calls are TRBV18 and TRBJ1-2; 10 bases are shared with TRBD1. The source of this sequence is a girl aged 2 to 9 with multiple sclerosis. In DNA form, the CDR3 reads TGTGCCAGCTCAGAGTACGGGACAGGGGTATATGGCTACACCTTC. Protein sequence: CASSEYGTGVYGYTF.